Listed below are T cell receptor beta chains from one sample, sequenced in a study of blood T cell repertoires in COVID-19. Assay: immunoSEQ multiplex PCR; the TCRdb copy retains only in-frame clones and omits some. The data show 150,000 to 180,000 clones, about 88% seen once. What was sequenced was peripheral blood. Every receptor here comes from a woman between 70 and 85 years old with acute or convalescent COVID-19. CDR3s include the opening cysteine and the closing phenylalanine or tryptophan. A D gene is named only where the DNA matches it firmly. Expanded clones get a size class; other rows say once, few or many, or leave the size out.

d_gene	j_gene	abundance	v_gene	CDR3nt	CDR3aa
.	TRBJ2-7	.	TRBV6-5	TGTGCCAGCATCGGCGGTATCTCCTACGAGCAGTACTTC	CASIGGISYEQYF
TRBD1	TRBJ1-2	.	TRBV10-3	TGTGCCATCAGATCGCGCGGACAGGGTTTAGGCTATGGCTACACCTTC	CAIRSRGQGLGYGYTF
TRBD1	TRBJ2-7	.	TRBV19	TGTGCCAGTAGTAGCCTCGGGACAGCTAAGGCCGAGCAGTACTTC	CASSSLGTAKAEQYF
.	TRBJ2-7	.	TRBV7-2	TGTGCCAGCAGCGAGCAGGGTGGTTACGAGCAGTACTTC	CASSEQGGYEQYF
TRBD1	TRBJ2-7	once	TRBV29-1	TGCAGCGTTGTCGGGGACAGGGCTATGTACGAGCAGTACTTC	CSVVGDRAMYEQYF
TRBD2	TRBJ2-1	.	TRBV10-1	TGCGCCAGCAGCCAGGGACTAGCGGGGCACAATGAGCAGTTCTTC	CASSQGLAGHNEQFF
.	TRBJ1-2	few	TRBV29-1	TGCAGCGTTGTTAGGGCAGGGAAGGGCAGTGGCTACACCTTC	CSVVRAGKGSGYTF
TRBD1	TRBJ2-3	.	TRBV5-1	TGCGCCAGCAGCCCAAATACCTGGACAGGTCGTGCAGATACGCAGTATTTT	CASSPNTWTGRADTQYF
TRBD1	TRBJ1-2	.	TRBV6-5	TGTGCCAGCAGGGGGACAGATACCTTCTATGGCTACACCTTC	CASRGTDTFYGYTF
TRBD1	TRBJ2-3	.	TRBV5-1	TGCGCCAGCAGCTTGGCCGTGAGGGGGCCCGGGGATACGCAGTATTTT	CASSLAVRGPGDTQYF
.	TRBJ1-2	.	TRBV5-8	TGTGCCAGCAGCTTTAGAGGGCAGGAAACCTCATATGGCTACACCTTC	CASSFRGQETSYGYTF
.	TRBJ2-3	.	TRBV10-1	TGCGCCAGCAGTGAGCGGGGGGCCATAAATACGCAGTATTTT	CASSERGAINTQYF
.	TRBJ1-2	many	TRBV6-2/TRBV6-3	TGTGCCAGCAGCCGATTACAGGTAGCTGTGGGTGGCTACACCTTC	CASSRLQVAVGGYTF
.	TRBJ2-1	.	TRBV4-1	TGCGCCAGCAGCCCTGTCGTACCCGGGGGAAATGAGCAGTTCTTC	CASSPVVPGGNEQFF
.	TRBJ1-2	once	TRBV7-9	TGTGCCAGCAGCTTAGGTTTAGGGGGAGACGGCTACACCTTC	CASSLGLGGDGYTF
.	TRBJ2-3	.	TRBV24-1	TGTGCCACCAGTGAGTCCCGACGGGGGGCCATGAATACGCAGTATTTT	CATSESRRGAMNTQYF
.	TRBJ1-5	.	TRBV18	TGTGCCAGCTCACCCCAAGAGGGTGGGGGCAATCAGCCCCAGCATTTT	CASSPQEGGGNQPQHF
TRBD2	TRBJ2-3	once	TRBV5-1	TGCGCCAGCAGCTTTGGACTAGCGGGGGGGCTTGGCACAGATACGCAGTATTTT	CASSFGLAGGLGTDTQYF
.	TRBJ1-4	few	TRBV5-1	TGCGCCAGCAGCTTGGACACGACAGTTGGTGAAAAACTGTTTTTT	CASSLDTTVGEKLFF
.	TRBJ1-6	.	TRBV18	TGTGCCAGCACGATCTCGGGTGTACGCTCACCCCTCCACTTT	CASTISGVRSPLHF